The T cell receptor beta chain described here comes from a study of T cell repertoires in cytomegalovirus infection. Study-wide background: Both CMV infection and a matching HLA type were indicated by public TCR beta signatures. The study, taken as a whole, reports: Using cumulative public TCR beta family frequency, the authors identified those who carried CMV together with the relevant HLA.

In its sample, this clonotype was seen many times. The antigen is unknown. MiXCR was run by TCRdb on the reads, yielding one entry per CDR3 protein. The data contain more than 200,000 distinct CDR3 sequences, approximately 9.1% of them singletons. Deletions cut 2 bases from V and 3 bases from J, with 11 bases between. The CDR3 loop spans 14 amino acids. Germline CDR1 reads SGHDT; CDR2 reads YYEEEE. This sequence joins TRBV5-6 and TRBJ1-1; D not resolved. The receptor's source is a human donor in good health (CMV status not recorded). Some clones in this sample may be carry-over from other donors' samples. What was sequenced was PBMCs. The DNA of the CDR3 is TGTGCCAGCAGCTTATCTATCGGGGACACTGAAGCTTTCTTT. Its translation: CASSLSIGDTEAFF. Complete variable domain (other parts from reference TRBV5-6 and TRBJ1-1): DAGVTQSPTHLIKTRGQQVTLRCSPKSGHDTVSWYQQALGQGPQFIFQYYEEEERQRGNFPDRFSGHQFPNYSSELNVNALLLGDSALYLCASSLSIGDTEAFFGQGTRLTVV.